These 17 T cell receptor beta chains were all obtained from the same sample, sequenced in a study of a mutant IDH1 vaccine in newly diagnosed glioma. This table comes from immunoSEQ multiplex PCR, and its TCRdb copy is limited to in-frame clones, with some not included. The table records 24,000 or so clones, 93% of them present only once. Time point denoted: baseline, week 1 (first vaccination visit). The treatment here: pre-vaccination baseline after standard-of-care therapy. Sample: PBMCs, taken from a glioma patient treated with radiotherapy, temozolomide or both. Receptors were obtained from a man in his forties with glioma.

This chain uses TRBV2 with TRBJ2-5, with 13 bases that match TRBD2. The CDR3 covers 15 residues. Germline CDR1 SNHLY, CDR2 FYNNEI. V was pared by 4 bases and J by 5 bases, with 4 bases of the junction left unmatched. The CDR3 protein is CASSGTSGGGETQYF. The CDR3 DNA sequence: TGTGCCAGCAGTGGGACTAGCGGGGGTGGGGAGACCCAGTACTTC.

This chain joins TRBV11-2 and TRBJ2-7; D perhaps matches TRBD2 (5 bases). With 4 bases removed from V and 4 bases from J, the gap between germline ends came to 14 bases. The CDR3 consists of 14 residues. CDR1 and CDR2 from the germline V gene are SGHAT and FQNNGV. The CDR3 region has the DNA TGTGCCAGCAGCTCCGACGGACCGGGGTACGAGCAGTACTTC. It is translated as CASSSDGPGYEQYF.

The gene calls are TRBV9 and TRBJ1-2; D is perhaps TRBD1 (6 bases). Trimming cost V 0 bases and J 5 bases, with 14 bases left between them. The CDR3 totals 15 residues. CDR1 is SGDLS and CDR2 is YYNGEE in the germline V gene. CDR3 loop: CASSVGGGRLYGYTF. CDR3 in DNA: TGTGCCAGCAGCGTAGGGGGGGGCCGCCTGTATGGCTACACCTTC. Filled out from reference TRBV9 and TRBJ1-2, the complete variable domain reads DSGVTQTPKHLITATGQRVTLRCSPRSGDLSVYWYQQSLDQGLQFLIQYYNGEERAKGNILERFSAQQFPDLHSELNLSSLELGDSALYFCASSVGGGRLYGYTFGSGTRLTVV.

The gene calls are TRBV19 and TRBJ2-1; 12 bases agree with TRBD2. Per germline, CDR1 LNHDA and CDR2 SQIVND (reference sequence). The CDR3 sequence is 22 residues long. With V trimmed by 8 bases and J by 3 bases, 26 bases remained unmatched. CDR3 loop: CASRTTSGGVKGVRRVYNEQFF. CDR3 coding DNA: TGTGCCAGTCGGACGACTAGCGGGGGCGTTAAGGGAGTTAGGCGGGTCTACAATGAGCAGTTCTTC. The full variable domain, completed using reference TRBV19 and TRBJ2-1, is DGGITQSPKYLFRKEGQNVTLSCEQNLNHDAMYWYRQDPGQGLRLIYYSQIVNDFQKGDIAEGYSVSREKKESFPLTVTSAQKNPTAFYLCASRTTSGGVKGVRRVYNEQFFGPGTRLTVL.

This clone was seen only once. This chain links TRBV7-3 with TRBJ2-5, with D possibly called TRBD1 or TRBD2 (6 bases each). Germline assignment: CDR1 SGHTA and CDR2 FQGTGA. The CDR3 sequence is 14 residues long. Trimming took off 3 bases at V and 5 bases at J, with 13 bases between the two ends. CDR3 coding DNA: TGTGCCAGCAGCTTGGGGGGCCGTACGGAGACCCAGTACTTC. It encodes CASSLGGRTETQYF.

V usage is TRBV6-1 and J usage is TRBJ2-5; D is possibly TRBD1 or TRBD2 (6 bases each). Germline V CDR1 and CDR2: MNHNS, SASEGT. Trimming shortened V by 6 bases and J by 7 bases, and 15 bases separated the two germline ends. This CDR3 is 13 amino acids long. The CDR3 nucleotides are TGTGCCAGCAGGGAGAGGGGGGAGCGGACCCAGTACTTC. This sequence encodes CASRERGERTQYF.

The chain employs TRBV15 and TRBJ2-5; D is undetermined. The ends were cut back, 3 bases at V and 5 bases at J, with 13 bases in the middle. CDR3 length equals 14 residues. Per the germline V gene, CDR1 is LNHNV and CDR2 is YYDKDF (reference sequence). CDR3 amino acids: CATSRGRVRETQYF. For the CDR3, the DNA is TGTGCCACCAGCAGGGGAAGGGTACGGGAGACCCAGTACTTC.

The chain carries TRBV2 and TRBJ1-5; no clear D gene. Germline lookup yields CDR1 SNHLY and CDR2 FYNNEI. There are 12 residues in the CDR3. Trimming shortened V by 7 bases and J by 6 bases, and 10 bases separated the two germline ends. CDR3 in amino acids: CASKKVGQPQHF. CDR3 DNA sequence: TGTGCCAGCAAGAAGGTGGGTCAGCCCCAGCATTTT.

This chain joins TRBV21-1 and TRBJ2-7. TRBV21-1 is noted as a pseudogene. There are 11 residues in the CDR3. The CDR3 bases are TGTGCCGGGGACGGAGATTACGAGCAGTACTTC. It encodes CAGDGDYEQYF.

The chain recombines TRBV7-9 with TRBJ1-2, with a tentative D call TRBD1 (6 bases). This CDR3 has 14 amino acids. Trimming took off 5 bases at V and 8 bases at J, with 18 bases between the two ends. Per germline, CDR1 SEHNR and CDR2 FQNEAQ (reference sequence). The CDR3 reads CASSNRVEGGGYTF. The CDR3 DNA sequence: TGTGCCAGCAGCAACAGGGTAGAAGGTGGAGGCTACACCTTC. The full variable domain, its missing parts supplied by reference TRBV7-9 and TRBJ1-2, is DTGVSQNPRHKITKRGQNVTFRCDPISEHNRLYWYRQTLGQGPEFLTYFQNEAQLEKSRLLSDRFSAERPKGSFSTLEIQRTEQGDSAMYLCASSNRVEGGGYTFGSGTRLTVV.

V usage is TRBV7-2 and J usage is TRBJ1-3; no definite D call. Trimming removed 2 bases at V and 0 bases at J, with 17 bases between. Germline assignment: CDR1 SGHTA and CDR2 FQGNSA. The CDR3 is 18 amino acids. CDR3 region: CASSLLPGIRDSGNTIYF. CDR3 DNA: TGTGCCAGCAGCTTATTACCGGGCATACGTGACTCTGGAAACACCATATATTTT.

This chain joins TRBV19 and TRBJ2-7, with 11 nucleotides matching TRBD1. The V gene end was trimmed by 4 bases and the J gene end by 6 bases; junction bases not matched to a gene: 8. Germline V gives CDR1 LNHDA, CDR2 SQIVND (reference sequence). The CDR3 is 15 residues long. The DNA for the CDR3 is TGTGCCAGTAGTACATCCGGGACAGGGGGGAGCGAGCAGTACTTC. Its translation: CASSTSGTGGSEQYF.

This clone occurred a few times. V and J are TRBV27 and TRBJ1-4, with TRBD1 matching over 10 bases. With 6 bases clipped from V and 7 bases from J, the junction kept 5 bases outside the gene matches. This CDR3 region has 14 residues. Germline-derived CDR1 and CDR2 are MNHEY and SMNVEV (reference sequence). As DNA, the CDR3 is TGTGCCAGCAGCCCCGGGACAGGGGTTGAAAAACTGTTTTTT. Translation gives CASSPGTGVEKLFF. Variable domain in full (rest from reference TRBV27 and TRBJ1-4): EAQVTQNPRYLITVTGKKLTVTCSQNMNHEYMSWYRQDPGLGLRQIYYSMNVEVTDKGDVPEGYKVSRKEKRNFPLILESPSPNQTSLYFCASSPGTGVEKLFFGSGTQLSVL.

This chain joins TRBV4-1 and TRBJ2-2; either TRBD1 or TRBD2 may fit D (5 bases each). The length of the CDR3 is 14 residues. Per the germline V gene, CDR1 is MGHRA and CDR2 is YSYEKL. Trimming cost V 0 bases and J 6 bases, with 8 bases left between them. The DNA for the CDR3 is TGCGCCAGCAGCCAAGAAATGGGGGCCGGGGAGCTGTTTTTT. It yields the protein CASSQEMGAGELFF.

In nucleotides, the CDR3 is TGTGCCAGCAGCCAAGAATGGGACCAAGAGACCCAGTACTTC. This encodes CASSQEWDQETQYF. V gene TRBV14 combines with J gene TRBJ2-5, with D hard to call. Germline CDR1 reads SGHDN; CDR2 reads FVKESK. The CDR3 loop spans 14 amino acids. Between the trimmed V and J ends, which lost 0 bases and 0 bases, there was a span of 5 bases.

V and J are TRBV2 and TRBJ2-5; tentatively, D is TRBD1 (5 bases). TRBJ2-7 explains the end of the DNA better; the J call may be wrong. Per the germline V gene, CDR1 is SNHLY and CDR2 is FYNNEI. This CDR3 region has 13 residues. The CDR3 is CASTEQTVYEQYF. As DNA, the CDR3 is TGTGCCAGCACCGAGCAGACAGTCTACGAGCAGTACTTC.

The rearrangement joins TRBV7-2 to TRBJ1-5, with 8 positions matching TRBD1. CDR1 and CDR2 (germline): SGHTA, FQGNSA. V dropped 5 bases and J dropped 6; count of bases not matched to a gene: 3. The CDR3 consists of 13 residues. DNA for the CDR3: TGTGCCAGCAGCGACAGGGGTGGTCAGCCCCAGCATTTT. This encodes CASSDRGGQPQHF.